This record concerns one TCR beta chain sequence. The antigen this receptor binds is unknown. One base away there is no much larger clone; base qualities are not given. This entry belongs to a study of spatial heterogeneity in lung cancer (dated by TCRdb to about 2019). Looking at the study overall: Beta-chain transcripts were consistently detected in greater numbers than alpha-chain transcripts, which likely reflects a higher abundance of beta-chain transcripts. In the raw uncorrected reads, each unique combination of TCR and UMI appeared on average more than ten times. The study quantitatively compared TCR alpha and beta repertoires across multiple tumor regions, matched nontumor lung and blood in non-small cell lung cancer. The study linked features of the TCR repertoire to counts of nonsynonymous mutations, which were determined by whole-exome sequencing of tumor tissue. At surgery, both alpha and beta chains were TCR-sequenced in roughly 230 tumor regions, about 64 matched nontumor lung samples and some 60 PBMC samples.

Points the paper makes about the study in general: Additional single-cell paired TCR alpha and beta sequencing was considered necessary to confirm, at a functional level, the hypothesis that regional TCRs recognize regional mutations. Ubiquitous expanded tumor TCRs showed up in blood more often at tumor resection than at routine follow-up.

Libraries were built with 5' RACE. The instrument was a NextSeq 500. To allow correction of PCR and sequencing errors, the TCR library protocol tagged every TCR cDNA molecule with a unique molecular identifier. The authors' pipeline ran thus. TCR identification, UMI-based error correction and CDR3 extraction were all carried out with Decombinator tools. TCRs above a frequency of 2 per 1,000, corresponding to the top 1% of the tumor frequency distribution, were defined as expanded. Rényi diversity was computed with the R vegan package after subsampling each repertoire 100 times to 5,000 TCRs. To build CDR3 similarity networks, amino acid triplet string-kernel similarity was used, and CDR3s were connected when their pairwise similarity was above 0.82. TCRdb handled the public reads itself, with Q25 trimming in fastp and clone calling in MiXCR, and kept productive beta chains. All rows with the same CDR3 protein become a single entry with the most common DNA and genes. The V and J calls, along with clone size, are taken from TCRdb and not from the paper's own processing. Recorded for this sample are 85,000 to 100,000 distinct CDR3 sequences; approximately 12% of them occurred a single time. Just over 40% of the sample comes from the top ten.

This sample's time point label indicates: sample taken at primary tumor resection. TCR sequencing used whole RNA extracted from tumor and nontumor lung tissue, or from cryopreserved PBMC samples, without cell sorting. The donors were more than 60 patients from the lung TRACERx cohort who had early-stage, untreated non-small cell lung cancer. Only patients with enough RNA available from two or more tumor regions were chosen for TCR sequencing. According to the germline V gene, CDR1 reads MDHEN and CDR2 reads SYDVKM. From cysteine to phenylalanine, the CDR3 is 17 amino acids long. Only the CDR3 region is kept as DNA, spanning 51 bases read in frame from base 1. The germline V and J ends show losses of 2 bases and 0 bases respectively, and no gene match explains 9 bases of the junction.

The sequence derives from a male donor with early-stage non-small cell lung cancer. Specimen: PBMCs, collected at surgery. Rearrangement joined TRBV28 to TRBJ2-7, with 8 middle bases fitting TRBD1. Here is the DNA: TGTGCCAGCAGTTTACCATTCCGGGACAGGAGCTCCTACGAGCAGTACTTC. This translates into CASSLPFRDRSSYEQYF.